This entry lists 17 T cell receptor beta chains sequenced from one sample in a study of cytomegalovirus exposure and HLA in healthy donors. PCR amplification relied on 60 Vbeta primers (plus 13 Jbeta primers). Data came from immunoSEQ multiplex PCR; TCRdb stores just in-frame clones and leaves some out. Of about 51,000 clones listed, roughly four fifths are singletons. The sample consisted of PBMCs. Source of these receptors: a boy aged 5-17 years in good health and CMV-seropositive.

J is TRBJ2-2 and V is TRBV5-4; possible D gene TRBD2, 5 bases. This CDR3 comprises 14 residues. Germline lookup yields CDR1 SGHNT and CDR2 YYREEE (reference sequence). V was pared by 0 bases and J by 6 bases, with 9 bases between. CDR3 coding DNA: TGTGCCAGCAGCTTGGCGGGGTTCCCCGGGGAGCTGTTTTTT. Protein sequence: CASSLAGFPGELFF.

Here the CDR3 reads CASSLRQGGNEKLFF. As DNA, the CDR3 is TGTGCCAGCAGTTTAAGGCAGGGCGGTAATGAAAAACTGTTTTTT. This rearrangement joins TRBV28 to TRBJ1-4; tentatively, D is TRBD1 (5 bases). The V end lost 2 bases, the J end lost 4 bases, and 11 bases lay between the germline ends. This CDR3 region has 15 residues. The germline V gene encodes CDR1 MDHEN and CDR2 SYDVKM.

This rearrangement joins TRBV25-1 to TRBJ1-5, with D uncertain. Germline V gives CDR1 MGHDK, CDR2 SYGVNS. The CDR3 runs 14 residues. The ends were cut back, 4 bases at V and 3 bases at J, with 10 bases in the middle. The CDR3, as DNA: TGTGCCAGCAGTGGGCTTCACCACAATCAGCCCCAGCATTTT. It codes for CASSGLHHNQPQHF.

The rearrangement uses TRBV11-2 and TRBJ2-7, with 7 bases matching TRBD2. The ends lost 0 bases at V and 2 bases at J; junction bases unmatched: 10. This CDR3 spans 17 amino acids. Germline V lookup: CDR1 SGHAT, CDR2 FQNNGV. The CDR3 DNA follows: TGTGCCAGCAGCTTAGATCAGGGAGCGGGGTTGCCCTACGAGCAGTACTTC. Protein product: CASSLDQGAGLPYEQYF. Complete variable domain (other parts from reference TRBV11-2 and TRBJ2-7): EAGVAQSPRYKIIEKRQSVAFWCNPISGHATLYWYQQILGQGPKLLIQFQNNGVVDDSQLPKDRFSAERLKGVDSTLKIQPAKLEDSAVYLCASSLDQGAGLPYEQYFGPGTRLTVT.

Comments on this clone: Its ends do not fully match the called genes, so a read error is possible. The V and J genes are TRBV7-7 and TRBJ1-1; D gene uncertain. Germline V CDR1 and CDR2: SSHAT, FNYEAQ (reference sequence). The CDR3 totals 13 residues. The CDR3, as DNA: TGTGCTAGCAGCTTAGATGTGTACTCGGAAGCTTTCTTT. Translation gives CASSLDVYSEAFF.

The rearrangement joins TRBV7-2 to TRBJ2-7; D uncertain. Germline-derived CDR1 and CDR2 are SGHTA and FQGNSA. CDR3 length equals 13 residues. V was clipped by 5 bases and J by 1 base, with 9 bases between them. The CDR3 sequence is CASSHTVSYEQYF. In DNA, the CDR3 is TGTGCCAGCAGCCACACCGTATCCTACGAGCAGTACTTC.

The rearrangement links TRBV2 to TRBJ2-5; tentatively, D is TRBD2 (5 bases). Germline values: CDR1 SNHLY, CDR2 FYNNEI. The CDR3 covers 14 residues. V was clipped by 7 bases and J by 1 base, with 13 bases between them. CDR3 nucleotides: TGTGCCAGCAAGACGGACTTACTCCAAGAGACCCAGTACTTC. It is translated as CASKTDLLQETQYF.

The chain employs TRBV6-4 and TRBJ2-5; 10 nucleotides align to TRBD1. Germline assignment: CDR1 MRHNA and CDR2 SNTAGT. J lost 1 base, V lost 6 bases, and 20 bases had no gene match. The CDR3 spans 20 residues. The CDR3: CASSTKRAGTGAIPQETQYF. As DNA, the CDR3 is TGTGCCAGCAGCACAAAAAGAGCTGGGACAGGGGCAATTCCCCAAGAGACCCAGTACTTC.

V is TRBV7-9 and J is TRBJ2-2; TRBD1 aligns across 7 bases. The germline V gene encodes CDR1 SEHNR and CDR2 FQNEAQ (reference sequence). The J segment lost 7 bases and the V segment lost 1 base, leaving 6 bases of the junction unmatched. This CDR3 region has 15 residues. CDR3 coding DNA: TGTGCCAGCAGCTTAGGCAAGGGGGCCGGCGGGGAGCTGTTTTTT. This translates into CASSLGKGAGGELFF.

The chain has TRBV7-3 and TRBJ1-1; 8 bases align to TRBD1. CDR1 and CDR2 from the germline V gene are SGHTA and FQGTGA. The V segment lost 3 bases and the J segment 0 bases; nucleotides outside the gene matches: 3. This CDR3 spans 15 amino acids. The CDR3 loop is CASSLDRVMNTEAFF. Written as DNA, the CDR3 is TGTGCCAGCAGCTTGGACAGGGTTATGAACACTGAAGCTTTCTTT.

The chain couples TRBV27 to TRBJ1-4; 11 nucleotides match TRBD1. V lost 8 bases, J lost 7 bases, and 3 bases stayed unmatched. This CDR3 has 13 residues. Germline V CDR1 and CDR2: MNHEY, SMNVEV (reference sequence). CDR3 bases: TGTGCCAGCGGGGGACAGGGGGGTGAAAAACTGTTTTTT. Amino acid sequence: CASGGQGGEKLFF.

CDR3 nucleotides: TGTGCCTGGGGGCTAGCCGGGGCGGGGGAGACCCAGTACTTC. It codes for CAWGLAGAGETQYF. The chain uses TRBV30 and TRBJ2-5; TRBD2 is a possible D gene (6 bases). V was trimmed by 5 bases and J by 5 bases, leaving 18 bases between them. The CDR3 is 14 residues long. CDR1 is GTSNPN, CDR2 SVGIG, per germline (reference sequence).

The V and J genes are TRBV7-2 and TRBJ2-5, with TRBD2 matching over 10 bases. This CDR3 is 14 amino acids long. Germline V gives CDR1 SGHTA, CDR2 FQGNSA. V shed 4 bases and J 2 bases; nucleotides not matched to a gene: 1. The CDR3 loop reads CASSSGLAQETQYF. The CDR3 bases are TGTGCCAGCAGCTCGGGACTAGCGCAAGAGACCCAGTACTTC.

This chain connects TRBV5-1 to TRBJ1-1, with D possibly TRBD1 on 5 matching bases. Germline V lookup: CDR1 SGHRS, CDR2 YFSETQ. V was clipped by 1 base and J by 6 bases, with 16 bases between them. The CDR3 consists of 15 residues. CDR3 sequence: CASSLSSAGSPEAFF. The CDR3 coding sequence is TGCGCCAGCAGCTTGTCATCGGCAGGGTCGCCTGAAGCTTTCTTT.

This rearrangement joins TRBV9 to TRBJ1-2; D remains ambiguous. The germline gives CDR1 SGDLS, CDR2 YYNGEE. The CDR3 totals 14 residues. V was clipped by 3 bases and J by 8 bases, with 17 bases between them. Written as DNA, the CDR3 is TGTGCCAGCAGCGCCCCGGTGTCTTCGAGCGGCTACACCTTC. Encoded protein: CASSAPVSSSGYTF.

This rearrangement joins TRBV6-1 to TRBJ1-3, with a possible D match to TRBD1 (5 bases). The CDR3 loop spans 14 amino acids. Germline CDR1 and CDR2: MNHNS and SASEGT. The V end was cut by 6 bases, the J end by 4 bases, with 13 bases between. The CDR3 coding sequence is TGTGCCAGCAGGACCTCAGGGTTAGGAAACACCATATATTTT. Translation gives CASRTSGLGNTIYF.

V and J are TRBV20-1 and TRBJ2-7; D uncertain. V lost 3 bases and J 3 bases, leaving 6 bases between the germline ends. The CDR3 runs 11 residues. Germline V gene data show CDR1 as DFQATT and CDR2 as SNEGSKA (reference sequence). This CDR3 reads CSARGDYEQYF. The DNA for the CDR3 is TGCAGTGCTAGGGGCGACTACGAGCAGTACTTC.